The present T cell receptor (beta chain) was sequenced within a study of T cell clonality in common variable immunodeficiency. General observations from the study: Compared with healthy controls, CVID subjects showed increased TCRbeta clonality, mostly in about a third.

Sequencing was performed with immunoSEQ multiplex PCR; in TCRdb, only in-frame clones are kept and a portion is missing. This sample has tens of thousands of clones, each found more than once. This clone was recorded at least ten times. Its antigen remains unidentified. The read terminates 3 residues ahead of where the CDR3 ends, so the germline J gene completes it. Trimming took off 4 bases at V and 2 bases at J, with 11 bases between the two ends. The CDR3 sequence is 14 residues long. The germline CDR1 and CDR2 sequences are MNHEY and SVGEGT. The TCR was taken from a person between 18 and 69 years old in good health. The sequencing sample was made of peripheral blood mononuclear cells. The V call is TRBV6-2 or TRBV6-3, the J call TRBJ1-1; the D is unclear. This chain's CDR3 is CASSSQRDNTEAFF. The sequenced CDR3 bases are TGTGCCAGCAGTTCCCAGCGGGATAACACTGAA.